These 10 T cell receptor beta chains were all obtained from the same sample, sequenced in a study of blood T cell repertoires in COVID-19. Sequenced by immunoSEQ multiplex PCR; TCRdb stores in-frame clones only, minus some. The sample contains about 350,000 clones, roughly 90% of which appear only once. Sequences were obtained from PBMCs or T cells enriched from blood (not recorded which). Receptors were obtained from a woman in her thirties who had been exposed to COVID-19.

The chain links TRBV11-3 to TRBJ1-2; D not resolved. V lost 0 bases, J lost 4 bases, and 18 bases lay in between. The CDR3 extends over 17 amino acids. Per the germline V gene, CDR1 is SGHNT and CDR2 is YENEEA. The CDR3 protein is CASSLDSYGFPGYGYTF. The DNA for the CDR3 is TGTGCCAGCAGCTTAGATAGTTATGGTTTTCCAGGCTATGGCTACACCTTC.

V usage is TRBV19 and J usage is TRBJ2-2, with 8 bases matching TRBD2. Germline CDR1 and CDR2: LNHDA and SQIVND (reference sequence). This CDR3 region has 14 residues. The J segment lost 4 bases and the V segment lost 5 bases, leaving 3 bases of the junction unmatched. The CDR3 reads CASSFGTSTGELFF. The CDR3 DNA follows: TGTGCCAGTAGTTTCGGGACTAGCACCGGGGAGCTGTTTTTT. The full variable domain, in which reference TRBV19 and TRBJ2-2 provide the parts outside the CDR3, is DGGITQSPKYLFRKEGQNVTLSCEQNLNHDAMYWYRQDPGQGLRLIYYSQIVNDFQKGDIAEGYSVSREKKESFPLTVTSAQKNPTAFYLCASSFGTSTGELFFGEGSRLTVL.

The chain is built from TRBV28 and TRBJ2-3; TRBD2 is a possible D gene (5 bases). The germline CDR1 and CDR2 sequences are MDHEN and SYDVKM. V lost 2 bases to trimming and J lost 6 bases, with 9 bases between them. The CDR3 contains 13 residues. The CDR3 here is CASSLRTGDTQYF. In nucleotides, the CDR3 is TGTGCCAGCAGTTTACGGACGGGGGATACGCAGTATTTT.

This chain joins TRBV28 and TRBJ2-2; TRBD2 agrees at 10 bases. J gave up 6 bases and V 6 bases, and 7 bases lay outside the gene matches. CDR3 length: 15 residues. From germline, CDR1 is MDHEN and CDR2 SYDVKM. The CDR3 region has the DNA TGTGCCAGCAGGCCAGCGGGAGGGCTACCCGGGGAGCTGTTTTTT. Translation: CASRPAGGLPGELFF.

The chain joins TRBV5-4 to TRBJ2-5; 8 positions agree with TRBD2. Germline trimming cut 1 base from V and 4 bases from J; bases unmatched to any gene: 15. The CDR3 sequence is 18 residues long. CDR1 is SGHNT and CDR2 is YYREEE in the germline V gene (reference sequence). CDR3 nucleotides: TGTGCCAGCAGCTTGAGGGCAGACCCTAGCGGGTTTTCAGAGACCCAGTACTTC. As protein: CASSLRADPSGFSETQYF.

The chain employs TRBV9 and TRBJ2-2; 9 bases fit TRBD2. J was trimmed by 6 bases and V by 4 bases; bases with no gene match: 10. From germline, CDR1 is SGDLS and CDR2 YYNGEE. The CDR3 length is 16 residues. The CDR3 protein is CASSPRVSGSPGELFF. The DNA for the CDR3 is TGTGCCAGCAGCCCCCGGGTTAGCGGGAGTCCCGGGGAGCTGTTTTTT.

The rearrangement joins TRBV6-5 to TRBJ2-5; 9 bases map to TRBD1. Germline V gene sequence: CDR1 MNHEY, CDR2 SVGAGI. The CDR3 sequence is 16 residues long. The J segment lost 5 bases and the V segment lost 0 bases, leaving 7 bases of the junction unmatched. The CDR3 spells CASSYSGTGFFETQYF. The CDR3 DNA sequence: TGTGCCAGCAGTTACTCCGGGACAGGGTTCTTCGAGACCCAGTACTTC.

The chain links TRBV27 to TRBJ2-7; no clear D. The CDR3 extends over 11 amino acids. The germline V and J ends were trimmed by 6 bases and 3 bases, with 6 bases remaining between them. CDR1 is MNHEY and CDR2 is SMNVEV in the germline V gene (reference sequence). In DNA form, the CDR3 reads TGTGCCAGCAGAGGAGTCTACGAGCAGTACTTC. Amino acid sequence: CASRGVYEQYF.

V and J are TRBV7-2 and TRBJ2-1, with D tentatively TRBD2 (6 bases). V was cut by 1 base and J by 5 bases, with 9 bases left in between. This CDR3 comprises 14 residues. In germline, CDR1 is SGHTA, CDR2 FQGNSA. The CDR3 nucleotides are TGTGCCAGCAGCTTAGAGCGGACTAACAATGAGCAGTTCTTC. It encodes CASSLERTNNEQFF.

V usage is TRBV5-4 and J usage is TRBJ1-1; 8 nucleotides match TRBD1. Unmatched junction bases numbered 6, after V lost 1 base and J lost 4 bases. The CDR3 length is 15 residues. Germline CDR1 and CDR2: SGHNT and YYREEE (reference sequence). CDR3 loop: CASSLPPGGTTEAFF. CDR3 nucleotides: TGTGCCAGCAGCTTGCCACCAGGGGGCACCACTGAAGCTTTCTTT.